This TCR beta chain was retrieved from a study of blood T cell repertoires in COVID-19. Study in general: Samples representing acute and convalescent COVID-19 were sourced from the United States, Italy and Spain. PBMCs, B-cell-depleted T cells, or T cells were the source of the cDNA or gDNA that made up the material.

In the study's own analysis: Counts of nucleated cells, estimated from reference gene primer amplification, were obtained. Profiled with immunoSEQ multiplex PCR; TCRdb holds only in-frame clones, not every one. The V and J calls and clone size were taken over from that table, and D and trimming were inferred from the DNA. The table records about 250,000 clones, roughly 88% of them present only once. V was cut by 4 bases and J by 2 bases, with 16 bases left in between. The V gene's germline CDR1 is LGHDT and CDR2 YNNKEL (reference sequence). The CDR3 spans 16 residues. The source material was peripheral blood. This chain uses TRBV3-1 (or the pseudogene TRBV3-2) with TRBJ2-3, with a tentative D call TRBD1 (5 bases). This sequence originates from a man at least 80 years old with acute or convalescent COVID-19. The CDR3 is CASSPFSSTDTDTQYF. In DNA, the CDR3 is TGTGCCAGCAGCCCATTTTCCTCGACAGACACAGATACGCAGTATTTT.